The next 22 T cell receptor beta chains were all read from a single sample in a study of OX40 agonist ivuxolimab in advanced cancers. Here immunoSEQ multiplex PCR was the method, and the copy in TCRdb shows in-frame clones only, minus some. Altogether 30,000 to 45,000 clones are present, 78% being singletons, with the ten largest covering roughly 13%. The source was CD4+ or CD8+ T cells sorted from blood, collected in a trial of the OX40 agonist ivuxolimab. These receptor sequences come from an adult with an advanced solid tumor such as melanoma, head and neck, liver or kidney cancer.

This clone was observed a few times. This rearrangement joins TRBV7-3 to TRBJ2-1, with a possible D match to TRBD1 (5 bases). The germline V and J ends were trimmed by 2 bases and 4 bases, with 12 bases remaining between them. The CDR3 is 15 residues long. From germline, CDR1 is SGHTA and CDR2 FQGTGA. DNA of the CDR3: TGTGCCAGCAGCTTACAGGGCTTGGGGTACAATGAGCAGTTCTTC. Translating it yields CASSLQGLGYNEQFF.

V usage is TRBV5-1 and J usage is TRBJ2-7; perhaps D is TRBD1 or TRBD2 (5 bases each). Trimming stripped 4 bases from V and 2 bases from J, with 13 bases between. CDR3 length: 14 amino acids. Per germline, CDR1 SGHRS and CDR2 YFSETQ. CDR3 amino acids: CASSPRDVTYEQYF. The CDR3, as DNA: TGCGCCAGCAGCCCCCGGGACGTTACCTACGAGCAGTACTTC.

This clone turned up a few times. The chain has TRBV7-9 and TRBJ1-2; D perhaps matches TRBD1 (5 bases). Germline CDR1 and CDR2: SEHNR and FQNEAQ (reference sequence). V lost 5 bases to trimming and J lost 3 bases, with 16 bases between them. This CDR3 region has 15 residues. The CDR3: CASSLGDARDYGYTF. As DNA, the CDR3 is TGTGCCAGCAGCCTAGGGGACGCCCGGGACTATGGCTACACCTTC.

The chain combines TRBV30 with TRBJ2-1; 8 bases are shared with TRBD2. V was pared by 4 bases and J by 5 bases, with 7 bases of the junction left unmatched. The V gene's germline CDR1 is GTSNPN and CDR2 SVGIG (reference sequence). This CDR3 is 14 amino acids long. CDR3 sequence: CAWNSGLGNNEQFF. Here the CDR3 DNA reads TGTGCCTGGAACTCGGGACTAGGGAACAATGAGCAGTTCTTC.

This chain connects TRBV19 to TRBJ2-3; D not resolved. CDR3 length: 15 residues. V shed 0 bases and J shed 0 bases, with 7 bases lying between them. Germline V gene data show CDR1 as LNHDA and CDR2 as SQIVND (reference sequence). As DNA, the CDR3 is TGTGCCAGTAGTATAGATCTAGTTAGCACAGATACGCAGTATTTT. Translated, it gives CASSIDLVSTDTQYF.

This chain uses TRBV2 with TRBJ1-6; D possibly corresponds to TRBD1 (6 bases). CDR3 length: 14 residues. Germline V lookup: CDR1 SNHLY, CDR2 FYNNEI. The V end was cut by 9 bases, the J end by 7 bases, with 16 bases between. The CDR3 nucleotides are TGTGCCAGTCAGGGGCAGGGTAGGAATTCACCCCTCCACTTT. It translates to CASQGQGRNSPLHF.

V is TRBV5-1 and J is TRBJ2-3; a weak D match, TRBD2 (6 bases). This CDR3 has 15 amino acids. The germline gives CDR1 SGHRS, CDR2 YFSETQ. Between the trimmed V and J ends, which lost 3 bases and 11 bases, there was a span of 22 bases. CDR3: CASSSAPGDLGRQYF. In nucleotides, the CDR3 is TGCGCCAGCAGCTCAGCCCCGGGAGACCTGGGGAGGCAGTATTTT.

The rearrangement links TRBV5-1 to TRBJ1-1; 8 bases agree with TRBD1. This CDR3 region has 17 residues. Germline CDR1 is SGHRS and CDR2 is YFSETQ. V gave up 7 bases and J gave up 5 bases; unmatched junction bases: 19. For the CDR3, the DNA is TGCGCCAGCGGCTATCTTGGGGCGGGGCAGGGGGCAACTGAAGCTTTCTTT. It is translated as CASGYLGAGQGATEAFF.

This rearrangement joins TRBV2 to TRBJ1-5, with D perhaps TRBD1 (5 bases). This CDR3 comprises 15 residues. The germline gives CDR1 SNHLY, CDR2 FYNNEI. The V end was cut by 2 bases, the J end by 0 bases, with 8 bases between. The CDR3 DNA reads as TGTGCCAGCAGTGAAACTGGGGGTAGCAATCAGCCCCAGCATTTT. Translation gives CASSETGGSNQPQHF. The complete variable domain, with remaining parts taken from reference TRBV2 and TRBJ1-5, reads EPEVTQTPSHQVTQMGQEVILRCVPISNHLYFYWYRQILGQKVEFLVSFYNNEISEKSEIFDDQFSVERPDGSNFTLKIRSTKLEDSAMYFCASSETGGSNQPQHFGDGTRLSIL.

By sample share, this clone is medium-sized. The V and J genes are TRBV5-4 and TRBJ1-2, with 8 nucleotides matching TRBD1. In germline, CDR1 is SGHNT, CDR2 YYREEE (reference sequence). The V gene end was trimmed by 4 bases and the J gene end by 5 bases; junction bases not matched to a gene: 4. This CDR3 is 13 amino acids long. This CDR3 is CASSAQGAYGYTF. In DNA, the CDR3 is TGTGCCAGCAGCGCCCAGGGGGCGTATGGCTACACCTTC.

This clone was detected a few times. The gene calls are TRBV7-6 and TRBJ2-7, with D possibly matching TRBD2 (6 bases). Trimming left V 2 bases short and J 7 bases short, with 12 bases between. The germline CDR1 and CDR2 sequences are SGHVS and FNYEAQ. CDR3 length: 13 residues. CDR3 region: CASSLRAGREQYF. CDR3 nucleotide sequence: TGTGCCAGCAGCTTAAGGGCAGGGAGGGAGCAGTACTTC.

The gene calls are TRBV23-1 and TRBJ2-1; D may be TRBD1 (5 bases). TRBV23-1 is an open reading frame, and its role is uncertain. The CDR3 contains 14 residues. Trimming cost V 8 bases and J 1 base, with 12 bases left between them. CDR3 in amino acids: CASPREGSYNEQFF. Here the CDR3 DNA reads TGCGCCAGCCCCAGGGAAGGGTCCTACAATGAGCAGTTCTTC.

The chain recombines TRBV18 with TRBJ2-5, with D perhaps given as TRBD1 or TRBD2 (5 bases each). The V end lost 1 base, the J end lost 5 bases, and 14 bases lay between the germline ends. This CDR3 is 15 amino acids long. CDR1 KGHSH and CDR2 LQKENI come from the germline V gene. The CDR3 sequence is CASSPLKGTNETQYF. The CDR3 nucleotides read TGTGCCAGCTCACCACTAAAGGGGACGAATGAGACCCAGTACTTC. The full variable domain, its missing parts supplied by reference TRBV18 and TRBJ2-5, is NAGVMQNPRHLVRRRGQEARLRCSPMKGHSHVYWYRQLPEEGLKFMVYLQKENIIDESGMPKERFSAEFPKEGPSILRIQQVVRGDSAAYFCASSPLKGTNETQYFGPGTRLLVL.

The rearrangement joins TRBV13 to TRBJ2-1; 13 bases fit TRBD2. The V gene end was trimmed by 1 base and the J gene end by 7 bases; junction bases not matched to a gene: 7. The CDR3 spans 17 residues. In germline, CDR1 is PRHDT, CDR2 FYEKMQ (reference sequence). CDR3 protein: CASSLVGLAGFPNEQFF. CDR3 coding DNA: TGTGCCAGCAGCTTAGTGGGACTAGCGGGATTTCCAAATGAGCAGTTCTTC.

V usage is TRBV28 and J usage is TRBJ1-2, with 8 bases identical to TRBD1. Germline loops: CDR1 MDHEN, CDR2 SYDVKM. The CDR3 sequence is 17 residues long. V shed 4 bases and J 0 bases; nucleotides not matched to a gene: 10. CDR3 in amino acids: CASSSPGQGGPNYGYTF. The CDR3 nucleotides are TGTGCCAGCAGTTCCCCAGGACAGGGAGGACCTAACTATGGCTACACCTTC.

Only a few counts were recorded for this clone. The rearrangement joins TRBV28 to TRBJ1-2; D remains unclear. From germline, CDR1 is MDHEN and CDR2 SYDVKM. CDR3 length: 13 residues. V gave up 8 bases and J gave up 0 bases, with 10 bases separating them. Written as DNA, the CDR3 is TGTGCCAGCCCTTACGAGCCTAACTATGGCTACACCTTC. This encodes CASPYEPNYGYTF.

The rearrangement joins TRBV19 to TRBJ1-2; D is ambiguous. This CDR3 has 13 residues. Germline V gene sequence: CDR1 LNHDA, CDR2 SQIVND (reference sequence). V lost 5 bases to trimming and J lost 3 bases, with 10 bases between them. This CDR3 reads CASSHEPHYGYTF. The CDR3 nucleotides are TGTGCCAGTAGTCACGAACCGCACTATGGCTACACCTTC.

This clone is medium-sized (0.01 to 0.1%) in the sample. At the DNA level, this CDR3 is encoded by other sequences in the same sample as well. The chain is built from TRBV7-3 and TRBJ1-1; D perhaps matches TRBD1 (6 bases). Per germline, CDR1 SGHTA and CDR2 FQGTGA. The CDR3 is 14 amino acids. V lost 5 bases, J lost 4 bases, and 14 bases lay in between. The CDR3: CASSPGGASTEAFF. CDR3 DNA sequence: TGTGCCAGCAGCCCGGGGGGGGCTTCCACTGAAGCTTTCTTT.

The rearrangement joins TRBV10-1 to TRBJ2-1, with TRBD1 identical over 9 bases. The CDR3 consists of 14 residues. V lost 4 bases and J lost 7; bases outside the gene matches: 5. Germline assignment: CDR1 WNHNN and CDR2 SYGVQD (reference sequence). The CDR3 sequence: CASSGGQGWNEQFF. CDR3 DNA sequence: TGCGCCAGCAGTGGGGGACAGGGATGGAATGAGCAGTTCTTC.

The gene calls are TRBV27 and TRBJ1-1, with TRBD1 matching over 7 bases. V gave up 5 bases and J gave up 5 bases; unmatched junction bases: 5. The CDR3 sequence is 13 residues long. Germline V gene sequence: CDR1 MNHEY, CDR2 SMNVEV (reference sequence). CDR3 coding DNA: TGTGCCAGCAGTAGAGGGGGCAGGACTGAAGCTTTCTTT. Translated: CASSRGGRTEAFF.

V usage is TRBV28 and J usage is TRBJ1-6; maybe TRBD1 (6 bases). The CDR3 is 17 amino acids. Germline V gene data show CDR1 as MDHEN and CDR2 as SYDVKM. V was pared by 3 bases and J by 1 base, with 13 bases between. The CDR3: CASSLVMGASYNSPLHF. Written as DNA, the CDR3 is TGTGCCAGCAGTTTGGTCATGGGGGCATCCTATAATTCACCCCTCCACTTT.

The chain employs TRBV28 and TRBJ2-7; 8 positions agree with TRBD1. V lost 6 bases to trimming and J lost 4 bases; unmatched junction nucleotides: 8. The CDR3 is 14 residues long. CDR1 is MDHEN and CDR2 is SYDVKM in the germline V gene. This CDR3 is CASSGQGTWYEQYF. The CDR3 bases are TGTGCCAGCAGCGGACAGGGAACTTGGTACGAGCAGTACTTC.